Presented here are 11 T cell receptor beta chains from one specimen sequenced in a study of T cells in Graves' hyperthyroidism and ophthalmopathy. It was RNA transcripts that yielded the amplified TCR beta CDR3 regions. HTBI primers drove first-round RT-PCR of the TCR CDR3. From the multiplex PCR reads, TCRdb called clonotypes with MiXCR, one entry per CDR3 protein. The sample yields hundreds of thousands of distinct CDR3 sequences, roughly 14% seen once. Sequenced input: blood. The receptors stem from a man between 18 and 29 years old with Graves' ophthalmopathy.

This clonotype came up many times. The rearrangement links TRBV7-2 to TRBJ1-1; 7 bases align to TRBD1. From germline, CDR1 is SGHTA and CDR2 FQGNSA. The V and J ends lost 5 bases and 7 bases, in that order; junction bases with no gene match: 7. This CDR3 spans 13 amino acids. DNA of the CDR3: TGTGCCAGCAGCCGAGGGACAGCCATTGAAGCTTTCTTT. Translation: CASSRGTAIEAFF.

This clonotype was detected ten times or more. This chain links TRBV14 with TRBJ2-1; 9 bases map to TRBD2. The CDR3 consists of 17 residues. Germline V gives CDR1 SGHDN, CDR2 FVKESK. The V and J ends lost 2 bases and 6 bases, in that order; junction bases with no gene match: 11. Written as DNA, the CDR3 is TGTGCCAGCAGCCAAAAAGGGTCGGCGGGAGGGTCCAATGAGCAGTTCTTC. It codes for CASSQKGSAGGSNEQFF. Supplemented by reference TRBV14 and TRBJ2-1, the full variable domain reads EAGVTQFPSHSVIEKGQTVTLRCDPISGHDNLYWYRRVMGKEIKFLLHFVKESKQDESGMPNNRFLAERTGGTYSTLKVQPAELEDSGVYFCASSQKGSAGGSNEQFFGPGTRLTVL.

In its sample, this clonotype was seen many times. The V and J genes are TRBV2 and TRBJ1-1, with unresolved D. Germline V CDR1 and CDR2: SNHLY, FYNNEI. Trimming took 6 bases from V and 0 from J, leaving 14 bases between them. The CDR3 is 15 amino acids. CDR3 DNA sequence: TGTGCCAGCAGCTTAGAATTGAGGATGAACACTGAAGCTTTCTTT. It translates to CASSLELRMNTEAFF. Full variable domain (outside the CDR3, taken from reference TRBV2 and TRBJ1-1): EPEVTQTPSHQVTQMGQEVILRCVPISNHLYFYWYRQILGQKVEFLVSFYNNEISEKSEIFDDQFSVERPDGSNFTLKIRSTKLEDSAMYFCASSLELRMNTEAFFGQGTRLTVV.

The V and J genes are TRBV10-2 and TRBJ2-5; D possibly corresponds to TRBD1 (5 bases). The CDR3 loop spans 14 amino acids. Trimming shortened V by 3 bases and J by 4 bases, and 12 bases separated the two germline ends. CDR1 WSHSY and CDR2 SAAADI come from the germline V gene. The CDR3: CASSDQGTGETQYF. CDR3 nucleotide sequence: TGCGCCAGCAGTGACCAGGGCACCGGAGAGACCCAGTACTTC.

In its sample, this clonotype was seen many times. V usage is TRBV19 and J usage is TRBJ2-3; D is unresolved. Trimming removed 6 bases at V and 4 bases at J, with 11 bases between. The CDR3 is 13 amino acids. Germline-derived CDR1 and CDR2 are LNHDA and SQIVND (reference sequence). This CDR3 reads CASRKIASDTQYF. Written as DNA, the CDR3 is TGTGCCAGTAGAAAAATAGCATCAGATACGCAGTATTTT.

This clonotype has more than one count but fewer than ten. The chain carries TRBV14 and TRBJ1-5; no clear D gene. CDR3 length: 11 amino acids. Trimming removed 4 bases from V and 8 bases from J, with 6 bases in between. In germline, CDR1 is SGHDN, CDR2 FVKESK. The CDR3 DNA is TGTGCCAGCAGCCGTGAGAAGCCCCAGCATTTT. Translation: CASSREKPQHF. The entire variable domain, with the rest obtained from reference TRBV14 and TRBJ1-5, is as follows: EAGVTQFPSHSVIEKGQTVTLRCDPISGHDNLYWYRRVMGKEIKFLLHFVKESKQDESGMPNNRFLAERTGGTYSTLKVQPAELEDSGVYFCASSREKPQHFGDGTRLSIL.

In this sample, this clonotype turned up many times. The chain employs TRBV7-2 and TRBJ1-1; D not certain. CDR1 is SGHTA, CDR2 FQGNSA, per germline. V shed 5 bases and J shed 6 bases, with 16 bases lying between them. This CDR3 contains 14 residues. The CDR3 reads CASSPSVQFAEAFF. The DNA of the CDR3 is TGTGCCAGCAGCCCCTCGGTCCAGTTCGCTGAAGCTTTCTTT.

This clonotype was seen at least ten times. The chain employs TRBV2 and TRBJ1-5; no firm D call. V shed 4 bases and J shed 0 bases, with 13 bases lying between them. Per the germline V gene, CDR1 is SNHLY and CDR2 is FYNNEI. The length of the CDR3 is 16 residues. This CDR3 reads CASSAGRFNSNQPQHF. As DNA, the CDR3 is TGTGCCAGCAGTGCTGGACGGTTCAATAGCAATCAGCCCCAGCATTTT.

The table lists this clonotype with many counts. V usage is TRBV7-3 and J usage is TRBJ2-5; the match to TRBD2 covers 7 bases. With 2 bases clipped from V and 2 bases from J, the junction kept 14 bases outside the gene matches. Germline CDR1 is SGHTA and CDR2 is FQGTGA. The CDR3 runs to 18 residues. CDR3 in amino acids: CASSLWGGSGIRQETQYF. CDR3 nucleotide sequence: TGTGCCAGCAGCTTATGGGGCGGGAGCGGGATACGGCAAGAGACCCAGTACTTC.

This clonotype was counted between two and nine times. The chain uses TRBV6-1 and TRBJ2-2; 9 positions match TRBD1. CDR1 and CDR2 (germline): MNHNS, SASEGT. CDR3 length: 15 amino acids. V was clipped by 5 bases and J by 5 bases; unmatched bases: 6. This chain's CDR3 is CASSPMGQGTGELFF. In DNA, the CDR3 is TGTGCCAGCAGTCCTATGGGACAGGGTACCGGGGAGCTGTTTTTT.

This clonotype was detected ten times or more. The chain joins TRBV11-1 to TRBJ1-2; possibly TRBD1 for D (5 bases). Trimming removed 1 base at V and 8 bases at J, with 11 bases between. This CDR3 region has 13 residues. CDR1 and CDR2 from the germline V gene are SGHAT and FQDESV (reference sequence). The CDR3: CASSLDQGVGYTF. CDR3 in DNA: TGTGCCAGCAGCTTAGACCAGGGAGTCGGCTACACCTTC.